This TCR beta chain was found in a study of technical replicates of blood from a handful of donors. The protocol was immunoSEQ multiplex PCR, while the TCRdb copy is restricted to in-frame clones and leaves out a portion. The top ten clones hold about 0.26% of a sample with around 83,000 clones, around 94% of them seen once. The CDR3 is 13 residues long. The V gene's germline CDR1 is MNHEY and CDR2 SMNVEV (reference sequence). V lost 6 bases, J lost 3 bases, and 3 bases stayed unmatched. Sequencing was done on a sample of T cells isolated from PBMCs. The source of this sequence is a human donor in good health. The chain links TRBV27 to TRBJ2-7; 9 positions match TRBD1. The DNA for the CDR3 is TGTGCCAGCAGGGGGACAGGGAACTACGAGCAGTACTTC. Residues: CASRGTGNYEQYF.